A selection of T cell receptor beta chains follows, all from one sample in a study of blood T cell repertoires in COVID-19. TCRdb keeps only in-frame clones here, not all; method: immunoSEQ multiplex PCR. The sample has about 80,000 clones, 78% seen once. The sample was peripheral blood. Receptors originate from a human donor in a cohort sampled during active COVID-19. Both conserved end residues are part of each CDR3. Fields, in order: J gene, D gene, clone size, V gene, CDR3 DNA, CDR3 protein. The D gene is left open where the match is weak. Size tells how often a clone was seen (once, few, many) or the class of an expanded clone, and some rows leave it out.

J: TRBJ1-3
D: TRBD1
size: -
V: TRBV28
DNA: TGTGCCAGCAGTTTAGTACAGGGGGTCGGGGACACCATATATTTT
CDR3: CASSLVQGVGDTIYF

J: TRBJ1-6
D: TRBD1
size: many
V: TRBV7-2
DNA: TGTGCCAGCAGCTTATTCTCCGGGACAGGGTTTAATTCACCCCTCCACTTT
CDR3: CASSLFSGTGFNSPLHF

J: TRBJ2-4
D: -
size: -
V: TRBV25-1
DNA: TGTGCCAGCAGTAACGTTGAGGGATACATTCAGTACTTC
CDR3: CASSNVEGYIQYF

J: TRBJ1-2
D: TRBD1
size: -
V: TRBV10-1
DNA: TGCGCCAGCAGTTTTAAGGACAGGGGGCCGGGTGGCTACACCTTC
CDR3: CASSFKDRGPGGYTF

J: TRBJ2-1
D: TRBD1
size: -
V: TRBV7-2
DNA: TGTGCCAGCAGCGACAAGACAGGGGCCGATGAGCAGTTCTTC
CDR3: CASSDKTGADEQFF

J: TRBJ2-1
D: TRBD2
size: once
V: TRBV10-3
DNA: TGTGCCATCAACCAAGGGGGGACTAGGTCCTACAATGAGCAGTTCTTC
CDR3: CAINQGGTRSYNEQFF

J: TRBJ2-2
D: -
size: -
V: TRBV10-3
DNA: TGTGCCATCAGGTCGGAGCCGGGCACCGGGGAGCTGTTTTTT
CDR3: CAIRSEPGTGELFF

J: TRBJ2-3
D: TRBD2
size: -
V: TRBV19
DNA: TGTGCCAGTTCTACAGGACTAGCGGGCACAGATACGCAGTATTTT
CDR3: CASSTGLAGTDTQYF

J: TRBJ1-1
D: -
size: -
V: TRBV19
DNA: TGTGCCAGTAGGGTACAGGGCTTGAACACTGAAGCTTTCTTT
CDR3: CASRVQGLNTEAFF

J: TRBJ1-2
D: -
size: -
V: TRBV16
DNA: TGTGCCAGCAGCCAATCGAAGGGGGATGGCTACACCTTC
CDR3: CASSQSKGDGYTF

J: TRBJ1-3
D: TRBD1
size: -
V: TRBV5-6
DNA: TGTGCCAGCAGCTTGTACTCCGTCAGGGGGAGAGGAAACACCATATATTTT
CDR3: CASSLYSVRGRGNTIYF

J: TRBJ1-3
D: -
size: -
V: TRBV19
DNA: TGTGCCAGTAGTAATGGCGGTACTTATGGAAACACCATATATTTT
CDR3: CASSNGGTYGNTIYF

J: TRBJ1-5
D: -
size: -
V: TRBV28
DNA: TGTGCCAGCAGTTTTTTCTCGACAGCTACCAATCAGCCCCAGCATTTT
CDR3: CASSFFSTATNQPQHF

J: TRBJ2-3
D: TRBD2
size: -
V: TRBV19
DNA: TGTGCCAGTAGTATCGGCGTAGCGGGAGGGCTAGATACGCAGTATTTT
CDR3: CASSIGVAGGLDTQYF

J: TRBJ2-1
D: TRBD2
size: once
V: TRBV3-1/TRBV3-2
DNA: TGTGCCAGCAGCTCCCGGGCTAGCGGGAGGGTCAACAATGAGCAGTTCTTC
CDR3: CASSSRASGRVNNEQFF

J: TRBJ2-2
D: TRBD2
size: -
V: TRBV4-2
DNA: TGTGCCAGCAGCCAGAGCGGGGGTCCCAACACCGGGGAGCTGTTTTTT
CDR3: CASSQSGGPNTGELFF

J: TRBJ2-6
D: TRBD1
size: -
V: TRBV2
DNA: TGTGCCAGCAGGCCGGGACAGGGGGCAACCGGGGCCAACGTCCTGACTTTC
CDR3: CASRPGQGATGANVLTF

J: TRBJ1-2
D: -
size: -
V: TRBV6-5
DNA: TGTGCCAGCAGCCCGGGGGGCGTTTATGGCTACACCTTC
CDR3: CASSPGGVYGYTF

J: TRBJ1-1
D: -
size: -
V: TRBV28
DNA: TGTGCCAGTTACCCATCCTTAAAATACTTGAACACTGAAGCTTTCTTT
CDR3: CASYPSLKYLNTEAFF

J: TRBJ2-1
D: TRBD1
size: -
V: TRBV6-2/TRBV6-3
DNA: TGTGCCAGCAGTTCGGACCGGGACAGGGCCTACAATGAGCAGTTCTTC
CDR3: CASSSDRDRAYNEQFF

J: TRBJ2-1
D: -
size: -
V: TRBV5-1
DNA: TGCGCCAGCAGCTTACAGGGTTTGAATGAGCAGTTCTTC
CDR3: CASSLQGLNEQFF

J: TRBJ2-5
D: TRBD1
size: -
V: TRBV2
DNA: TGTGCCAGCAACCCCGGGACAGACGAAGAGACCCAGTACTTC
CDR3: CASNPGTDEETQYF